These 13 T cell receptor beta chains originate from one sample sequenced in a study of neurological immune-mediated disorders. Time point given: longitudinal time-point 1 (baseline). MiXCR, run by TCRdb on the 5' RACE reads, gives a single entry per CDR3 protein. This table has 71,000 or so distinct CDR3 sequences, roughly an eighth appearing once. Sequencing was carried out using PBMCs. These receptors came from a female donor with HTLV-1-associated myelopathy (HAM/TSP).

On this clonotype itself: One base away lies a much larger clone, so this may be a sequencing read error. The chain is built from TRBV5-1 and TRBJ2-7; D is undetermined. Germline V gene sequence: CDR1 SGHRS, CDR2 YFSETQ. The ends were cut back, 1 base at V and 3 bases at J, with 14 bases in the middle. The CDR3 length is 15 residues. The CDR3 DNA reads as TGCGCCAGCAGCTTGTCGCTCAGGTGGATCTACGAGCAGTACTTC. Protein: CASSLSLRWIYEQYF.

The V and J genes are TRBV29-1 and TRBJ1-2; TRBD1 might be the D (6 bases). Trimming shortened V by 6 bases and J by 8 bases, and 22 bases separated the two germline ends. Germline V gene lookup returns CDR1 SQVTM and CDR2 ANQGSEA. There are 14 residues in the CDR3. CDR3 amino acids: CSVGRTELIGGYTF. The CDR3 DNA is TGCAGCGTGGGCAGGACAGAGTTGATCGGGGGCTACACCTTC. Drawing the rest from reference TRBV29-1 and TRBJ1-2, the complete variable domain is SAVISQKPSRDICQRGTSLTIQCQVDSQVTMMFWYRQQPGQSLTLIATANQGSEATYESGFVIDKFPISRPNLTFSTLTVSNMSPEDSSIYLCSVGRTELIGGYTFGSGTRLTVV.

This clonotype was recorded many times. This chain joins TRBV9 and TRBJ2-7; TRBD1 aligns across 8 bases. The CDR3 has 16 amino acids. V lost 4 bases, J lost 0 bases, and 9 bases stayed unmatched. Germline assignment: CDR1 SGDLS and CDR2 YYNGEE. For the CDR3, the DNA is TGTGCCAGCAGCCCCTTCGACAGGGGTGGCTCCTACGAGCAGTACTTC. Its translation: CASSPFDRGGSYEQYF.

This clonotype was seen many times. The chain carries TRBV2 and TRBJ2-3; TRBD2 matches at 7 bases. The CDR3 sequence is 16 residues long. Germline V gives CDR1 SNHLY, CDR2 FYNNEI. V lost 3 bases to trimming and J lost 2 bases; unmatched junction nucleotides: 8. CDR3 nucleotide sequence: TGTGCCAGCAGTGAGGGGAGCGGGACCAACACAGATACGCAGTATTTT. This translates into CASSEGSGTNTDTQYF.

A note on this clonotype: This CDR3 is missing its conserved last phenylalanine or tryptophan, likely due to a read error. The CDR3 DNA follows: TGCAGTGCTAGAGACCACCTAACGCCGGGACAGCTCCACAATGAGCAGTTCTCT. It is translated as CSARDHLTPGQLHNEQFS. The chain combines TRBV20-1 with TRBJ2-1; 7 positions agree with TRBD1. The CDR3 is 18 amino acids. The junction had 16 bases not matched to a gene; V was cut back by 0 bases and J by 5 bases. The germline V gene has CDR1 DFQATT and CDR2 SNEGSKA (reference sequence).

This clonotype was detected many times. The rearrangement uses TRBV20-1 and TRBJ2-7, with TRBD2 matching over 8 bases. The V gene end was trimmed by 5 bases and the J gene end by 3 bases; junction bases not matched to a gene: 9. CDR1 is DFQATT, CDR2 SNEGSKA, per germline (reference sequence). This CDR3 comprises 14 residues. The CDR3 is CSARSQRGNYEQYF. CDR3 coding DNA: TGCAGTGCTCGTAGCCAGCGGGGGAACTACGAGCAGTACTTC.

The chain recombines TRBV11-2 with TRBJ2-7; 8 bases map to TRBD1. The CDR3 has 13 residues. The J segment lost 6 bases and the V segment lost 6 bases, leaving 7 bases of the junction unmatched. Germline CDR1 is SGHAT and CDR2 is FQNNGV. CDR3 nucleotide sequence: TGTGCCAGCAGAGGTCAGGGGGCAAGCGAGCAGTACTTC. Protein: CASRGQGASEQYF.

This clonotype occurred many times. The chain recombines TRBV12-3 or TRBV12-4 with TRBJ1-2, with 8 bases matching TRBD1. Germline trimming cut 2 bases from V and 14 bases from J; bases unmatched to any gene: 7. The CDR3 consists of 12 residues. Here the CDR3 reads CASSLTTTGGTF. Written as DNA, the CDR3 is TGTGCCAGCAGTTTAACAACAACAGGGGGGACCTTC.

As regards this clonotype: With a much larger clone just one base away, this may be a read error. The CDR3 spells CASSFRSGTIHGYTF. In DNA, the CDR3 is TGTGCCAGCAGTTTTAGGTCAGGGACGATACATGGCTACACCTTC. This chain connects TRBV12-3 or TRBV12-4 to TRBJ1-2; D is possibly TRBD1 (5 bases). The V gene lost 3 bases and the J gene lost 6 bases, with 17 bases spanning the gap. The length of the CDR3 is 15 residues.

V is TRBV25-1 and J is TRBJ1-3; the match to TRBD1 covers 9 bases. The CDR3 is 15 residues long. After removal of 5 bases from V and 5 bases from J, the junction contained 7 bases not matched to a gene. In germline, CDR1 is MGHDK, CDR2 SYGVNS. The CDR3 DNA reads TGTGCCAGCAGTCCCATAACAGGGGGCCGAAACACCATATATTTT. It encodes CASSPITGGRNTIYF.

This clonotype has at least ten counts. The rearrangement joins TRBV7-9 to TRBJ1-4, with D perhaps matching TRBD1 (5 bases). This CDR3 has 16 residues. In germline, CDR1 is SEHNR, CDR2 FQNEAQ (reference sequence). Trimming took off 5 bases at V and 8 bases at J, with 21 bases between the two ends. The CDR3 DNA sequence: TGTGCCAGCAGCCTGGACACATCCCCCTCAAGGGAAAAACTGTTTTTT. Amino acids: CASSLDTSPSREKLFF.

This clonotype occurred many times. The J gene is TRBJ2-7, the V gene TRBV29-1; no definite D call. The CDR3 runs to 12 residues. Germline CDR1 reads SQVTM; CDR2 reads ANQGSEA. V lost 2 bases, J lost 5 bases, and 10 bases lay in between. CDR3 DNA sequence: TGCAGCGTTGAAAAGACGTGGCACGAGCAGTACTTC. This gives the protein CSVEKTWHEQYF.

This clonotype was seen at least ten times. This sequence joins TRBV6-2 or TRBV6-3 and TRBJ1-1, with D possibly matching TRBD1 (6 bases). The ends were cut back, 6 bases at V and 4 bases at J, with 15 bases in the middle. CDR1 MNHEY and CDR2 SVGEGT come from the germline V gene. This CDR3 contains 14 residues. The CDR3 coding sequence is TGTGCCAGCAGCAAGGGGGGACGAGGCACTGAAGCTTTCTTT. It specifies CASSKGGRGTEAFF.